These T cell receptor beta chains were read from a single sample in a study of shared T cell receptors in the human thymus. This table comes from immunoSEQ multiplex PCR, and its TCRdb copy is limited to in-frame clones, with some not included. The table has hundreds of thousands of clones, over 75% seen once. These data are also associated with another study on human thymus T cells.

Sequenced: thymocytes. Receptors were obtained from a boy younger than two with a congenital heart defect. The CDR3 runs from the conserved cysteine through the conserved F or W. A D gene is named only where the DNA matches it firmly. Clone size is shown for a subset of rows, as once, few, many or a class of expanded clone.

>TRBV28|.|.|TRBJ2-7
CASSFRPSGHLSYEQYF
TGTGCCAGCAGTTTTCGTCCTTCGGGACACTTATCCTACGAGCAGTACTTC
>TRBV29-1|.|.|TRBJ1-1
CSVWRREAFF
TGCAGCGTCTGGAGGAGGGAAGCTTTCTTT
>TRBV5-1|TRBD1|.|TRBJ2-7
CASSPDKARGREDF
TGCGCCAGCAGCCCGGACAAAGCCAGGGGGCGCGAGGACTTC
>TRBV9|TRBD1|.|TRBJ2-2
CASSDTGTGVAGELFF
TGTGCCAGCAGCGACACCGGGACAGGGGTCGCCGGGGAGCTGTTTTTT
>TRBV30|.|few|TRBJ2-5
CAWSAWGLGYQETQYF
TGTGCCTGGAGTGCCTGGGGACTGGGGTACCAAGAGACCCAGTACTTC
>TRBV27|.|.|TRBJ1-2
CASSLQFGPYGYTF
TGTGCCAGCAGTCTCCAATTTGGGCCCTATGGCTACACCTTC
>TRBV27|.|.|TRBJ2-1
CASREGNNEQFF
TGTGCCAGCAGAGAGGGAAACAATGAGCAGTTCTTC
>TRBV5-1|TRBD1|.|TRBJ1-2
CASSLAFGTGAVYGYTF
TGCGCCAGCAGCTTGGCCTTCGGGACAGGGGCTGTCTATGGCTACACCTTC
>TRBV28|TRBD2|few|TRBJ2-1
CASSLRAGGDNEQFF
TGTGCCAGCAGTTTAAGAGCGGGAGGGGACAATGAGCAGTTCTTC
>TRBV4-1|TRBD2|once|TRBJ2-3
CASSQVPSGRHTQYF
TGCGCCAGCAGCCAAGTTCCTAGCGGGAGGCATACGCAGTATTTT
>TRBV29-1|TRBD2|.|TRBJ2-1
CSVQGLAGASYNEQFF
TGCAGCGTCCAGGGACTAGCGGGAGCATCCTACAATGAGCAGTTCTTC
>TRBV27|.|once|TRBJ2-2
CASSPGGPNTGELFF
TGTGCCAGCTCCCCTGGCGGGCCGAACACCGGGGAGCTGTTTTTT
>TRBV2|TRBD1|.|TRBJ1-3
CASGGQGPFIPGNTIYF
TGTGCCAGCGGGGGACAGGGGCCTTTCATTCCTGGAAACACCATATATTTT
>TRBV5-1|.|.|TRBJ1-1
CASSSDRPNTEAFF
TGCGCCAGCAGCTCGGACAGACCGAACACTGAAGCTTTCTTT
>TRBV27|TRBD2|.|TRBJ2-7
CASGPPGGRWGYEQYF
TGTGCCAGCGGACCCCCAGGCGGGAGATGGGGTTACGAGCAGTACTTC
>TRBV28|.|.|TRBJ2-5
CASSLPRETQYF
TGTGCCAGCAGTTTACCCAGGGAGACCCAGTACTTC
>TRBV30|.|.|TRBJ2-1
CAWNSSLNEQFF
TGTGCCTGGAATAGTAGTCTCAATGAGCAGTTCTTC
>TRBV28|.|.|TRBJ2-7
CASSKQGPPSDEQYF
TGTGCCAGCAGTAAACAGGGTCCCCCTTCTGACGAGCAGTACTTC
>TRBV5-6|.|.|TRBJ2-1
CASSFVGRAVVGEQFF
TGTGCCAGCAGCTTTGTAGGGCGGGCCGTCGTTGGGGAGCAGTTCTTC
>TRBV11-2|TRBD1|.|TRBJ1-3
CASSEQGTPRRAIYF
TGTGCCAGCAGCGAACAGGGGACTCCTCGGAGGGCCATATATTTT
>TRBV12-2|.|.|TRBJ2-1
CASRLEIAGGDYNEQFF
TGTGCAAGTCGCTTAGAAATAGCGGGAGGGGACTACAATGAGCAGTTCTTC
>TRBV13|TRBD2|.|TRBJ2-3
CASSPRLAGGLRTSFSTDTQYF
TGTGCCAGCAGCCCGCGACTAGCGGGAGGGCTCAGAACGTCCTTCTCCACAGATACGCAGTATTTT
>TRBV12-5|TRBD1|.|TRBJ2-7
CASGLEGGWYEQYF
TGTGCTAGTGGTTTGGAAGGGGGCTGGTACGAGCAGTACTTC
>TRBV7-7|TRBD2|.|TRBJ2-1
CATQSVAGGEVEQFF
TGTGCTACCCAAAGTGTAGCGGGAGGAGAGGTTGAGCAGTTCTTC
>TRBV5-1|.|.|TRBJ2-1
CASSLGGLTSSYNEQFF
TGCGCCAGCAGCTTGGGAGGACTCACGAGCTCCTACAATGAGCAGTTCTTC
>TRBV5-1|.|.|TRBJ2-7
CASSLAQDPYEQYF
TGCGCCAGCAGCTTGGCGCAGGATCCCTACGAGCAGTACTTC
>TRBV4-3|TRBD1|.|TRBJ2-1
CASSQGARGSPPSVYNEQFF
TGCGCCAGCAGCCAAGGGGCCAGGGGGTCCCCTCCCTCGGTTTACAATGAGCAGTTCTTC
>TRBV11-2|TRBD2|once|TRBJ2-5
CASSLEEAGAGGAQYF
TGTGCCAGCAGCTTAGAGGAAGCGGGGGCCGGGGGGGCCCAGTACTTC
>TRBV28|.|.|TRBJ1-5
CASSPTRDPSNQPQHF
TGTGCCAGCTCCCCCACCCGGGATCCAAGCAATCAGCCCCAGCATTTT
>TRBV7-2|.|few|TRBJ1-4
CASSLVGRRSATNEKLFF
TGTGCCAGCAGCTTAGTGGGCAGGCGATCTGCAACTAATGAAAAACTGTTTTTT
>TRBV29-1|TRBD2|once|TRBJ2-1
CSVPLAGTSSYNEQFF
TGCAGCGTTCCCCTGGCGGGGACTAGCTCCTACAATGAGCAGTTCTTC
>TRBV5-4|TRBD1|once|TRBJ2-6
CASSLGNGQGSSGANVLTF
TGTGCCAGCAGCTTGGGAAACGGACAGGGGAGCTCTGGGGCCAACGTCCTGACTTTC
>TRBV9|TRBD2|.|TRBJ2-2
CASSQKDIAGTGELFF
TGTGCCAGCAGCCAAAAGGACATAGCGGGGACCGGGGAGCTGTTTTTT
>TRBV5-6|.|.|TRBJ1-6
CASSLGAGFPLSPLHF
TGTGCCAGCAGCCTGGGAGCGGGATTTCCCCTCTCACCCCTCCACTTT
>TRBV19|.|.|TRBJ1-2
CASSRERDGYTF
TGTGCCAGTAGTCGTGAGAGGGATGGCTACACCTTC
>TRBV2|TRBD1|.|TRBJ2-2
CASALGDSVTGELFF
TGTGCCAGCGCCCTAGGGGACAGTGTGACCGGGGAGCTGTTTTTT
>TRBV2|.|.|TRBJ2-4
CASSVGTWGFIAKNIQYF
TGTGCCAGCAGTGTAGGGACATGGGGCTTCATAGCCAAAAACATTCAGTACTTC
>TRBV2|.|once|TRBJ1-5
CASSLGPYSNQPQHF
TGTGCCAGCAGTCTGGGGCCCTATAGCAATCAGCCCCAGCATTTT
>TRBV27|.|.|TRBJ2-7
CASSFPGTYEQYF
TGTGCCAGCAGTTTTCCGGGGACCTACGAGCAGTACTTC
>TRBV29-1|.|.|TRBJ1-2
CSVEDLSGRPNYGYTF
TGCAGCGTTGAAGATCTTTCGGGGAGGCCTAACTATGGCTACACCTTC
>TRBV11-1|.|.|TRBJ1-3
CASSSPRDTLSGNTIYF
TGTGCCAGCAGCTCCCCTCGGGACACCCTCTCTGGAAACACCATATATTTT
>TRBV2|.|.|TRBJ2-1
CASSDREAPYNEQFF
TGTGCCAGCAGTGACAGGGAGGCCCCCTACAATGAGCAGTTCTTC
>TRBV28|TRBD1|.|TRBJ2-2
CASRVQGACGATGELFF
TGTGCCAGCAGGGTACAGGGGGCTTGCGGAGCTACCGGGGAGCTGTTTTTT